This TCR beta chain was recorded in a study of T cells in Graves' hyperthyroidism and ophthalmopathy. Regarding the study as a whole: In blood, most of the thyroid clonotypes expanded above 0.001 were also present.

TCR beta CDR3 regions were amplified from RNA. HTBI primers were the set used in a first-round RT-PCR of the TCR CDR3. Using its own MiXCR run on the multiplex PCR reads, TCRdb lists one record per CDR3 protein. In the table there are hundreds of thousands of distinct CDR3 sequences, 11% to 15% of which are singletons. This CDR3 is built from 15 residues. The germline CDR1 and CDR2 sequences are DFQATT and SNEGSKA (reference sequence). V was clipped by 3 bases and J by 2 bases, with 14 bases between them. In this sample, this clonotype turned up many times. Its target is not known. The receptor comes from a woman in her late teens or twenties with Graves' hyperthyroidism. The chain carries TRBV20-1 and TRBJ2-4; D is possibly TRBD1 (5 bases). The sequenced sample was blood. CDR3 bases: TGCAGTGCTAGTGATAACAGGTCCCCCAAAAACATTCAGTACTTC. Translation: CSASDNRSPKNIQYF.